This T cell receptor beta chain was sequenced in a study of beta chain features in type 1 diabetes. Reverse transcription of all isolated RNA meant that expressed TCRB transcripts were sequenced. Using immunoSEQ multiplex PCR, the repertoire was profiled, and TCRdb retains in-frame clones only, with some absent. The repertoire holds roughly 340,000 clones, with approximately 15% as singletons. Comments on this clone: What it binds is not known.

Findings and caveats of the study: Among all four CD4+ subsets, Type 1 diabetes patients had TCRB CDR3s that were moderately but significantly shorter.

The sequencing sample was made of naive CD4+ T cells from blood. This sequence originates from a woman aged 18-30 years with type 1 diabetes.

The CDR3 nucleotides read TGTGCCAGTACCTACCCTCCGCCGAACACCGGGGAGCTGTTTTTT. This sequence encodes CASTYPPPNTGELFF. This chain uses TRBV19 with TRBJ2-2; unclear D gene. Trimming stripped 7 bases from V and 0 bases from J, with 12 bases between. In germline, CDR1 is LNHDA, CDR2 SQIVND (reference sequence). This CDR3 region has 15 residues.